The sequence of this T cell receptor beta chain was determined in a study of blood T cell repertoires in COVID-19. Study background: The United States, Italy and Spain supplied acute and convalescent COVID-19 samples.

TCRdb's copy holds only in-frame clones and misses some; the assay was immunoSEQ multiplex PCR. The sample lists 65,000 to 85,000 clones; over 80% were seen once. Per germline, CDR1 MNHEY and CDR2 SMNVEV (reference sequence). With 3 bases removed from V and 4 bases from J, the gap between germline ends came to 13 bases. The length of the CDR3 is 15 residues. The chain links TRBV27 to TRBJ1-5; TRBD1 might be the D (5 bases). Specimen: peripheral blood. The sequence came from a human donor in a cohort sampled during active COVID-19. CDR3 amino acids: CASSFQVGGNQPQHF. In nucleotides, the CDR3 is TGTGCCAGCAGTTTTCAGGTCGGGGGAAATCAGCCCCAGCATTTT.